This T cell receptor beta chain was identified in a study of neurological immune-mediated disorders. The ends were cut back, 2 bases at V and 3 bases at J, with 16 bases in the middle. CDR1 and CDR2 from the germline V gene are MNHEY and SVGEGT. The CDR3 contains 16 residues. TCRdb itself ran the 5' RACE reads through MiXCR, one entry per CDR3 protein. Among roughly 90,000 distinct CDR3 sequences listed, roughly 3.5% were seen once. This clonotype was observed many times. Sequenced: PBMCs. V and J are TRBV6-2 or TRBV6-3 and TRBJ1-1; possible D gene TRBD1, 6 bases. This TCR was sampled from a woman aged 45 to 65 with multiple sclerosis. This CDR3 reads CASSYAPGEFDTEAFF. The CDR3 DNA follows: TGTGCCAGCAGTTACGCGCCAGGGGAGTTTGACACTGAAGCTTTCTTT.